These T cell receptor beta chains were read from a single sample in a study of cytomegalovirus exposure and HLA in healthy donors. Profiling relied on immunoSEQ multiplex PCR, and the TCRdb table lists in-frame clones only, not all of them. This table holds about 180,000 clones, about four fifths found once. Sequencing was carried out using PBMCs. These receptors came from a boy aged 2 to 10 in good health and CMV-seronegative. The CDR3 runs from the conserved cysteine through the conserved F or W. A D gene is named only where the DNA matches it firmly. The size of a clone is reported for some rows only, either as once, few or many, or as a class for expanded clones.

j_call: TRBJ2-1; d_call: TRBD2; v_call: TRBV7-3; clone_size: NA; cdr3_aa: CASSSYGTSGSVDHNEQFF; cdr3_nt: TGTGCCAGCAGCTCCTACGGGACTAGCGGGAGCGTAGACCACAATGAGCAGTTCTTC
j_call: TRBJ2-7; d_call: NA; v_call: TRBV15; clone_size: once; cdr3_aa: CATSREGGEQYF; cdr3_nt: TGTGCCACCAGCAGAGAAGGGGGCGAGCAGTACTTC
j_call: TRBJ1-1; d_call: TRBD1; v_call: TRBV18; clone_size: NA; cdr3_aa: CASSTTVRQGNTEAFF; cdr3_nt: TGTGCCAGCTCAACCACCGTCCGACAGGGGAACACTGAAGCTTTCTTT
j_call: TRBJ2-6; d_call: TRBD1; v_call: TRBV5-1; clone_size: once; cdr3_aa: CASSLAGQGVSGANVLTF; cdr3_nt: TGCGCCAGCAGCTTGGCGGGACAGGGGGTCTCCGGGGCCAACGTCCTGACTTTC
j_call: TRBJ2-5; d_call: NA; v_call: TRBV23-1; clone_size: once; cdr3_aa: CASSHESRSQETQYF; cdr3_nt: TGCGCCAGCAGTCATGAATCCAGGTCACAAGAGACCCAGTACTTC
j_call: TRBJ2-2; d_call: TRBD2; v_call: TRBV15; clone_size: NA; cdr3_aa: CATEGTSGSTGELFF; cdr3_nt: TGTGCCACCGAAGGGACTAGCGGGAGCACCGGGGAGCTGTTTTTT
j_call: TRBJ1-4; d_call: NA; v_call: TRBV5-8; clone_size: few; cdr3_aa: CASSLVGAKGATNEKLFF; cdr3_nt: TGTGCCAGCAGCTTGGTGGGGGCAAAGGGAGCAACTAATGAAAAACTGTTTTTT
j_call: TRBJ1-2; d_call: NA; v_call: TRBV6-4; clone_size: NA; cdr3_aa: CASSEQLRCGYTF; cdr3_nt: TGTGCCAGCAGTGAACAGCTCCGATGTGGCTACACCTTC
j_call: TRBJ1-1; d_call: TRBD1; v_call: TRBV19; clone_size: NA; cdr3_aa: CASSPRLTGLYTEAFF; cdr3_nt: TGTGCCAGTAGCCCGAGACTGACAGGGTTGTACACTGAAGCTTTCTTT
j_call: TRBJ2-1; d_call: TRBD2; v_call: TRBV9; clone_size: NA; cdr3_aa: CASSPRTSGTYNEQFF; cdr3_nt: TGTGCCAGCAGCCCCCGGACTAGCGGGACATACAATGAGCAGTTCTTC
j_call: TRBJ2-1; d_call: TRBD2; v_call: TRBV27; clone_size: NA; cdr3_aa: CASSPGTSGRAEQFF; cdr3_nt: TGTGCCAGCAGTCCAGGGACTAGCGGGAGGGCTGAGCAGTTCTTC
j_call: TRBJ2-7; d_call: TRBD1; v_call: TRBV7-9; clone_size: NA; cdr3_aa: CASSLAGQGTYEQYF; cdr3_nt: TGTGCCAGCAGCTTAGCGGGACAGGGGACCTACGAGCAGTACTTC
j_call: TRBJ2-1; d_call: TRBD2; v_call: TRBV4-1; clone_size: NA; cdr3_aa: CASSFRPNVAGEGWEQFF; cdr3_nt: TGCGCCAGCAGCTTCAGGCCAAATGTTGCGGGAGAGGGCTGGGAGCAGTTCTTC
j_call: TRBJ1-5; d_call: NA; v_call: TRBV6-1; clone_size: NA; cdr3_aa: CASSVPVNSNQPQHF; cdr3_nt: TGTGCCAGCAGTGTTCCAGTTAATAGCAATCAGCCCCAGCATTTT
j_call: TRBJ2-5; d_call: TRBD1; v_call: TRBV28; clone_size: NA; cdr3_aa: CASSADRVFETQYF; cdr3_nt: TGTGCCAGCTCCGCTGACAGGGTCTTTGAGACCCAGTACTTC
j_call: TRBJ2-1; d_call: NA; v_call: TRBV30; clone_size: NA; cdr3_aa: CAWSAGTEQFF; cdr3_nt: TGTGCCTGGAGTGCCGGGACAGAGCAGTTCTTC
j_call: TRBJ1-5; d_call: NA; v_call: TRBV6-1; clone_size: NA; cdr3_aa: CASSEALRNQPQHF; cdr3_nt: TGTGCCAGCAGTGAAGCGCTCAGAAATCAGCCCCAGCATTTT
j_call: TRBJ2-5; d_call: NA; v_call: TRBV19; clone_size: NA; cdr3_aa: CASNVAAGDRETQYF; cdr3_nt: TGTGCCAGTAATGTGGCGGCAGGGGATCGAGAGACCCAGTACTTC
j_call: TRBJ2-3; d_call: NA; v_call: TRBV7-3; clone_size: NA; cdr3_aa: CASSSTASYTDTQYF; cdr3_nt: TGTGCCAGCAGCTCGACAGCAAGTTACACAGATACGCAGTATTTT
j_call: TRBJ2-7; d_call: TRBD2; v_call: TRBV28; clone_size: NA; cdr3_aa: CASSPHWTSGSVISYEQYF; cdr3_nt: TGTGCCAGCAGTCCTCACTGGACTAGCGGGAGCGTTATCTCCTACGAGCAGTACTTC
j_call: TRBJ2-7; d_call: TRBD2; v_call: TRBV27; clone_size: NA; cdr3_aa: CASRPAGESYEQYF; cdr3_nt: TGTGCCAGCAGGCCCGCGGGAGAATCCTACGAGCAGTACTTC
j_call: TRBJ2-1; d_call: TRBD2; v_call: TRBV27; clone_size: NA; cdr3_aa: CASSPLGIGRARNEQFF; cdr3_nt: TGTGCCAGCAGTCCATTGGGGATCGGGAGGGCCAGGAATGAGCAGTTCTTC
j_call: TRBJ1-5; d_call: TRBD1; v_call: TRBV19; clone_size: NA; cdr3_aa: CASMTGEENQPQHF; cdr3_nt: TGTGCCAGTATGACAGGGGAGGAGAATCAGCCCCAGCATTTT
j_call: TRBJ2-5; d_call: NA; v_call: TRBV5-1; clone_size: NA; cdr3_aa: CASSFGDETQYF; cdr3_nt: TGCGCCAGCAGCTTCGGGGATGAGACCCAGTACTTC
j_call: TRBJ2-3; d_call: TRBD2; v_call: TRBV7-2; clone_size: once; cdr3_aa: CASSLIWLAGDTQYF; cdr3_nt: TGTGCCAGCAGCTTAATATGGCTAGCGGGAGATACGCAGTATTTT
j_call: TRBJ1-1; d_call: TRBD1; v_call: TRBV5-4; clone_size: NA; cdr3_aa: CASSPRDRGREAFF; cdr3_nt: TGTGCCAGCAGCCCAAGGGACAGGGGGCGTGAAGCTTTCTTT
j_call: TRBJ2-5; d_call: TRBD1; v_call: TRBV7-7; clone_size: NA; cdr3_aa: CASSLGGQTQETQYF; cdr3_nt: TGTGCTAGCAGCTTAGGGGGACAGACCCAAGAGACCCAGTACTTC
j_call: TRBJ1-5; d_call: NA; v_call: TRBV6-4; clone_size: NA; cdr3_aa: CASSGQANQPQHF; cdr3_nt: TGTGCCAGCAGTGGGCAGGCCAATCAGCCCCAGCATTTT
j_call: TRBJ2-1; d_call: NA; v_call: TRBV29-1; clone_size: once; cdr3_aa: CSGKQGGEQFF; cdr3_nt: TGCAGCGGCAAACAGGGCGGTGAGCAGTTCTTC
j_call: TRBJ2-3; d_call: NA; v_call: TRBV4-1; clone_size: NA; cdr3_aa: CASSQDPGDTQYF; cdr3_nt: TGCGCCAGCAGCCAAGATCCCGGAGATACGCAGTATTTT
j_call: TRBJ2-7; d_call: TRBD1; v_call: TRBV11-3; clone_size: once; cdr3_aa: CASSPRGTASYEQYF; cdr3_nt: TGTGCCAGCAGCCCGAGGGGGACAGCGTCCTACGAGCAGTACTTC
j_call: TRBJ1-5; d_call: NA; v_call: TRBV5-6; clone_size: few; cdr3_aa: CASSYTGSLNQPQHF; cdr3_nt: TGTGCCAGCAGTTACACAGGGTCTTTGAACCAGCCCCAGCATTTT
j_call: TRBJ2-1; d_call: NA; v_call: TRBV2; clone_size: NA; cdr3_aa: CAGKVASSYNEQFF; cdr3_nt: TGTGCCGGTAAGGTAGCGAGCTCCTACAATGAGCAGTTCTTC
j_call: TRBJ2-7; d_call: TRBD1; v_call: TRBV6-1; clone_size: once; cdr3_aa: CASSEMGQISYEQYF; cdr3_nt: TGTGCCAGCAGTGAAATGGGACAGATCTCCTACGAGCAGTACTTC
j_call: TRBJ2-1; d_call: TRBD1; v_call: TRBV4-2; clone_size: NA; cdr3_aa: CASSQEGQPDNEQFF; cdr3_nt: TGTGCCAGCAGCCAAGAGGGACAGCCGGACAATGAGCAGTTCTTC
j_call: TRBJ1-2; d_call: NA; v_call: TRBV5-6; clone_size: NA; cdr3_aa: CASSLGAGYGYTF; cdr3_nt: TGTGCCAGCAGCTTGGGGGCAGGCTATGGCTACACCTTC
j_call: TRBJ2-2; d_call: NA; v_call: TRBV19; clone_size: NA; cdr3_aa: CASKRVTGELFF; cdr3_nt: TGTGCCAGTAAAAGAGTTACCGGGGAGCTGTTTTTT
j_call: TRBJ1-3; d_call: NA; v_call: TRBV7-8; clone_size: NA; cdr3_aa: CASSSVDTIYF; cdr3_nt: TGTGCCAGCAGCTCCGTAGACACCATATATTTT
j_call: TRBJ2-7; d_call: TRBD2; v_call: TRBV19; clone_size: NA; cdr3_aa: CASSIGTSGLSSYEQYF; cdr3_nt: TGTGCCAGTAGTATAGGAACTAGCGGGTTGAGCTCCTACGAGCAGTACTTC
j_call: TRBJ2-2; d_call: NA; v_call: TRBV5-4; clone_size: NA; cdr3_aa: CASSFLEGELFF; cdr3_nt: TGTGCCAGCAGCTTTTTAGAAGGGGAGCTGTTTTTT
j_call: TRBJ2-7; d_call: TRBD2; v_call: TRBV7-9; clone_size: once; cdr3_aa: CASSLSPERGLQYF; cdr3_nt: TGTGCCAGCAGCTTGTCCCCAGAGAGGGGACTACAGTACTTC
j_call: TRBJ2-7; d_call: NA; v_call: TRBV25-1; clone_size: NA; cdr3_aa: CASSHGLATSEQYF; cdr3_nt: TGTGCCAGCAGTCATGGGCTAGCCACCTCCGAGCAGTACTTC
j_call: TRBJ2-7; d_call: NA; v_call: TRBV5-1; clone_size: NA; cdr3_aa: CASSWDKAYEQYF; cdr3_nt: TGCGCCAGCAGTTGGGACAAGGCCTACGAGCAGTACTTC